Below, one TCR beta chain is given with its context. The junction had 10 bases not matched to a gene; V was cut back by 2 bases and J by 10 bases. The CDR3 extends over 16 amino acids. Looked up from germline, CDR1 is GTSNPN and CDR2 is SVGIG (reference sequence). These data are taken from a study of OX40 agonist ivuxolimab in advanced cancers. Study background: Of the patients, three showed partial responses, one with hepatocellular carcinoma and two with cutaneous melanoma.

Profiled with immunoSEQ multiplex PCR; TCRdb holds only in-frame clones, not every one. The repertoire consists of roughly 49,000 clones, with 87% occurring once and the leading ten covering approximately 10%. The sample consisted of CD4+ or CD8+ T cells sorted from blood, taken in a trial of the OX40 agonist ivuxolimab. This TCR derives from an adult with an advanced solid tumor such as melanoma, head and neck, liver or kidney cancer. The V call is TRBV30, the J call TRBJ2-1; the match to TRBD2 covers 14 bases. This CDR3 is CAWSPPGLAGVGEQFF. The CDR3 region has the DNA TGTGCCTGGAGTCCACCGGGACTAGCGGGGGTGGGGGAGCAGTTCTTC.